This T cell receptor (beta chain) was retrieved from a study of shared clonotypes between healthy human individuals. CD45RO-negative, CCR7-selected cells formed the naive CD8 fraction, which excluded terminally differentiated effector memory CD45RA+ cells. Germline V gene lookup returns CDR1 MGHDK and CDR2 SYGVNS. This CDR3 is built from 14 residues. Repertoires were generated with immunoSEQ multiplex PCR, while TCRdb's copy carries only in-frame clones and drops some. The sample lists 2 million or so clones, 85% to 95% occurring once. Sequenced: naive CD8+ T cells sorted from blood. The chain combines TRBV25-1 with TRBJ2-2, with D tentatively TRBD2 (5 bases). This sequence originates from a man aged 18 to 30 in good health. CDR3 protein: CDPPGLVIAGELFF. CDR3 DNA sequence: TGTGATCCGCCGGGGTTAGTTATTGCCGGGGAGCTGTTTTTT. Drawing the rest from reference TRBV25-1 and TRBJ2-2, the complete variable domain is EADIYQTPRYLVIGTGKKITLECSQTMGHDKMYWYQQDPGMELHLIHYSYGVNSTEKGDLSSESTVSRIRTEHFPLTLESARPSHTSQYLCDPPGLVIAGELFFGEGSRLTVL.